This entry lists 6 T cell receptor beta chains sequenced from one sample in a study of blood T cell repertoires in COVID-19. Assay: immunoSEQ multiplex PCR; the TCRdb copy retains only in-frame clones and omits some. The data show about 480,000 clones, more than 75% seen once. Sequencing was performed on PBMCs or T cells enriched from blood (not recorded which). These receptors came from a woman aged 40-49 years who had recovered from COVID-19.

The V call is TRBV10-3, the J call TRBJ1-1; no definite D call. Between the trimmed V and J ends, which lost 0 bases and 1 base, there was a span of 6 bases. Germline CDR1 ENHRY, CDR2 SYGVKD. CDR3 length equals 14 residues. The chain's CDR3 is CAISESTRNTEAFF. The CDR3, as DNA: TGTGCCATCAGTGAGTCGACAAGGAACACTGAAGCTTTCTTT.

Only a few counts were recorded for this clone. The CDR3 region has the DNA TGTGCCAGCAGTGAACGGGGTTACGAGCAGTACTTC. Encoded protein: CASSERGYEQYF. The rearrangement links TRBV6-1 to TRBJ2-7; possible D gene TRBD2, 5 bases. The CDR3 consists of 12 residues. Trimming removed 2 bases from V and 4 bases from J, with 6 bases in between. CDR1 and CDR2 from the germline V gene are MNHNS and SASEGT.

The chain links TRBV7-9 to TRBJ1-4; 7 nucleotides align to TRBD1. This CDR3 is built from 15 residues. Losses at the gene ends were 5 bases for V and 5 bases for J; bases not matched to a gene: 8. The germline V gene has CDR1 SEHNR and CDR2 FQNEAQ (reference sequence). The CDR3: CASSVTTGINEKLFF. The CDR3 coding sequence is TGTGCCAGCAGCGTTACGACAGGGATAAATGAAAAACTGTTTTTT.

This clone was seen just once. V is TRBV9 and J is TRBJ1-1; D is perhaps TRBD1 (5 bases). Germline-derived CDR1 and CDR2 are SGDLS and YYNGEE. The CDR3 is 15 residues long. Trimming left V 5 bases short and J 6 bases short, with 20 bases between. The CDR3 DNA reads TGTGCCAGCAGTTTAGAAGGGGCGCGATCGGCTGAAGCTTTCTTT. Its protein is CASSLEGARSAEAFF. Full variable domain (remainder filled in from reference TRBV9 and TRBJ1-1): DSGVTQTPKHLITATGQRVTLRCSPRSGDLSVYWYQQSLDQGLQFLIQYYNGEERAKGNILERFSAQQFPDLHSELNLSSLELGDSALYFCASSLEGARSAEAFFGQGTRLTVV.

The gene calls are TRBV21-1 and TRBJ1-3; TRBD1 was called by the table and not checked on the DNA. TRBV21-1 is described as a pseudogene. The CDR3 runs to 15 residues. The CDR3 DNA sequence: TGTGCCAGCAGCGGGGGACAGAGGTCTGGAAACACCATATATTTT. Its translation: CASSGGQRSGNTIYF.

CDR3 amino acids: CASSFLEEQFF. In DNA, the CDR3 is TGTGCCAGCTCATTCCTAGAAGAGCAGTTCTTC. The chain carries TRBV18 and TRBJ2-1; the D is unclear. The CDR3 has 11 residues. V was pared by 5 bases and J by 10 bases, with 9 bases between. CDR1 KGHSH and CDR2 LQKENI come from the germline V gene.